The entry that follows covers one T cell receptor beta chain sequence. Trimming left V 11 bases short and J 4 bases short, with 21 bases between. CDR1 and CDR2 from the germline V gene are MNHEY and SMNVEV (reference sequence). This CDR3 is 14 amino acids long. Measured with immunoSEQ multiplex PCR; TCRdb has only the in-frame clones, and not every one. The sample has 110,000 or so clones, around three quarters seen once. The entry originates in a study of blood T cell repertoires in COVID-19. The sequence was obtained from a human donor in a cohort sampled during active or convalescent COVID-19. Sequenced sample: peripheral blood. This chain connects TRBV27 to TRBJ2-7, with a weak D call TRBD2 (6 bases). CDR3 region: CAGPKAREPYEQYF. The CDR3 DNA is TGTGCCGGCCCTAAAGCGCGGGAACCTTACGAGCAGTACTTC.